In this sample, the clone carrying this T cell receptor beta chain turned up a few times. This specimen comes from a study of cytomegalovirus exposure and HLA in healthy donors. PCR primers comprised 60 Vbeta and 13 Jbeta primers. The protocol was immunoSEQ multiplex PCR, while the TCRdb copy is restricted to in-frame clones and leaves out a portion. The top ten hold 15% to 20% of the sample, which has 75,000 to 100,000 clones, around 69% seen once. V was pared by 4 bases and J by 5 bases, with 4 bases of the junction left unmatched. CDR1 is MNHEY, CDR2 SVGAGI, per germline. CDR3 length: 14 amino acids.

The sequence was collected from a woman aged 60-70 years in good health and CMV-seropositive. This sequence joins TRBV6-5 and TRBJ1-4, with TRBD1 matching 7 bases. The sample comprised PBMCs. CDR3 in amino acids: CASSSQGVNEKLFF. The CDR3 bases are TGTGCCAGCAGTTCGCAGGGGGTAAATGAAAAACTGTTTTTT.